This T cell receptor (beta chain) was sequenced for a study of blood T cell repertoires in COVID-19. About the study: The samples span acute and convalescent COVID-19 from the United States, Italy and Spain. In each case, the material was cDNA or gDNA derived from T cells, B-cell-depleted T cells, or PBMCs.

In the authors' workflow: Scientists estimated how many nucleated cells there were by amplifying reference gene primers. The method was immunoSEQ multiplex PCR; TCRdb's version includes in-frame clones alone and lacks a portion of them. From that table come the V and J calls and clone size; the DNA was used to work out D and trimming. The repertoire consists of approximately 68,000 clones, with 65% to 90% occurring once and the leading ten covering 5% to 7%. Trimming at V came to 5 bases and at J to 2 bases, leaving 11 bases not matched to a gene. Germline CDR1 reads SNHLY; CDR2 reads FYNNEI. This CDR3 spans 16 amino acids.

The chain carries TRBV2 and TRBJ1-2, with 7 positions matching TRBD1. This clonotype was obtained from a woman in her sixties with acute or convalescent COVID-19. The sequencing input was peripheral blood. CDR3 loop: CASSPGQLGWNYGYTF. The CDR3 DNA reads TGTGCCAGCAGTCCGGGACAGCTGGGGTGGAACTATGGCTACACCTTC. Variable domain in full (rest from reference TRBV2 and TRBJ1-2): EPEVTQTPSHQVTQMGQEVILRCVPISNHLYFYWYRQILGQKVEFLVSFYNNEISEKSEIFDDQFSVERPDGSNFTLKIRSTKLEDSAMYFCASSPGQLGWNYGYTFGSGTRLTVV.